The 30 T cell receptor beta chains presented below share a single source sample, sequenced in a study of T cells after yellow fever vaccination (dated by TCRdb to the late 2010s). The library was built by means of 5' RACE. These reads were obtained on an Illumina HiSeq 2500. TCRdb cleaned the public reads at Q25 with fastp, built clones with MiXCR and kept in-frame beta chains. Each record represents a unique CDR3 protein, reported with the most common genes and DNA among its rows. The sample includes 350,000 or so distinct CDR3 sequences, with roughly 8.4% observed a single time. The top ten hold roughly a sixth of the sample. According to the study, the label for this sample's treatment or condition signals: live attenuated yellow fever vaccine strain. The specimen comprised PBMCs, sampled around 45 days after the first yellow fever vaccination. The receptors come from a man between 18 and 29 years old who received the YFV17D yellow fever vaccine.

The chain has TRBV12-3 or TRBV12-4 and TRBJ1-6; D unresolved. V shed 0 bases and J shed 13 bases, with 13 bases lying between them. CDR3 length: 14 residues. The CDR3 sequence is CASSLAGSTPPLHF. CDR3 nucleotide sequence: TGTGCCAGCAGTTTAGCGGGTTCTACGCCCCCCCTCCACTTT.

CDR3 sequence (DNA): TGTGCCTGGAGCCCGCCAGGGTGGCGCACTGAAGCTTTCTTT. This encodes CAWSPPGWRTEAFF. The gene calls are TRBV30 and TRBJ1-1; TRBD1 might be the D (5 bases). V lost 3 bases, J lost 4 bases, and 15 bases lay in between. Looked up from germline, CDR1 is GTSNPN and CDR2 is SVGIG (reference sequence). This CDR3 has 14 amino acids.

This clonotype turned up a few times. The DNA of the CDR3 is TGTGCCACCTCAAAGGCCCATCAAGAGACCCAGTACTTC. Translated: CATSKAHQETQYF. The J gene is TRBJ2-5, the V gene TRBV15, with D uncertain. Germline CDR1 and CDR2: LNHNV and YYDKDF (reference sequence). There are 13 residues in the CDR3. Trimming took off 8 bases at V and 2 bases at J, with 12 bases between the two ends.

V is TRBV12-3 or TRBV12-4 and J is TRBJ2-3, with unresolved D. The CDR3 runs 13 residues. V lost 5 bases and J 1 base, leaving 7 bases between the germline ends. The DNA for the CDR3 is TGTGCCAGCAGTGATACAGGCACAGATACGCAGTATTTT. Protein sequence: CASSDTGTDTQYF.

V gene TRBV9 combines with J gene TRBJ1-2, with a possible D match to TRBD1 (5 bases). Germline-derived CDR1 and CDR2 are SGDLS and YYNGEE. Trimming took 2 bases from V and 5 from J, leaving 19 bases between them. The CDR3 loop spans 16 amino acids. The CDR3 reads CASSVATSTDLYGYTF. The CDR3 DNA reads TGTGCCAGCAGCGTCGCGACCTCGACAGATCTATATGGCTACACCTTC.

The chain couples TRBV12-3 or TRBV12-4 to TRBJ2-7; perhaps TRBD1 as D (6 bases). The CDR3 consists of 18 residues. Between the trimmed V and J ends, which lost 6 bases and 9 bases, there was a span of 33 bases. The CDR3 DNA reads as TGTGCCAGCAGCATTAGGGCAAGGGGGTTAGCCGGACCTACGGTGCAGTACTTC. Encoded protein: CASSIRARGLAGPTVQYF.

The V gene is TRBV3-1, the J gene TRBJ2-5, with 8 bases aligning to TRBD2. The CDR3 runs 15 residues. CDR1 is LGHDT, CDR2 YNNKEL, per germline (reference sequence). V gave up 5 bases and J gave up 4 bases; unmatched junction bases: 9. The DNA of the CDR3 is TGTGCCAGCAGCAGAAGCGGGGGCCGGGGAGAGACCCAGTACTTC. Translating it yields CASSRSGGRGETQYF.

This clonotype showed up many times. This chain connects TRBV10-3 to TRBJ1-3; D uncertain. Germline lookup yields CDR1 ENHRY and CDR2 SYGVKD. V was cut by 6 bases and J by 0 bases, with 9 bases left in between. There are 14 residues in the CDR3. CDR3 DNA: TGTGCCATCAGGCCAGACACCTCTGGAAACACCATATATTTT. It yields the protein CAIRPDTSGNTIYF.

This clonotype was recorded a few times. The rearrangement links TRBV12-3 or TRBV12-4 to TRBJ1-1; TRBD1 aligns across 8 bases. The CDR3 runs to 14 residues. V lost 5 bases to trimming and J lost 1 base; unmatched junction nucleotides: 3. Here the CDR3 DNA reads TGTGCCAGCAGTATTACAGGGGGGAACACTGAAGCTTTCTTT. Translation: CASSITGGNTEAFF.

The chain's CDR3 is CASSDPPGQGHYGYTF. The CDR3 region has the DNA TGTGCCAGCAGTGACCCACCGGGACAGGGGCACTATGGCTACACCTTC. The chain employs TRBV6-4 and TRBJ1-2, with 10 bases identical to TRBD1. V was pared by 2 bases and J by 3 bases, with 6 bases of the junction left unmatched. CDR3 size: 16 residues. Germline CDR1 and CDR2: MRHNA and SNTAGT.

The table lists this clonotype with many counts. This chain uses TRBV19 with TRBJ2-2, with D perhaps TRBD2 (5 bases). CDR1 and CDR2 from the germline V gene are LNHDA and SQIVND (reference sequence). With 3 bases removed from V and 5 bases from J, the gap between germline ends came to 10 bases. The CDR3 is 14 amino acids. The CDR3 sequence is CASSISVLTGELFF. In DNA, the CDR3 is TGTGCCAGTAGTATTAGCGTCTTGACCGGGGAGCTGTTTTTT.

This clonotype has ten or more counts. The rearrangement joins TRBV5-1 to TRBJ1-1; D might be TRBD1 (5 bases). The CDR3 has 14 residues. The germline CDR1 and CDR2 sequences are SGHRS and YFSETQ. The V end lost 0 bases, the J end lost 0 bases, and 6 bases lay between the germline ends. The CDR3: CASSLEGMNTEAFF. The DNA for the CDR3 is TGCGCCAGCAGCTTGGAGGGGATGAACACTGAAGCTTTCTTT. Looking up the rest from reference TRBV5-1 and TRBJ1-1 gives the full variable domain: KAGVTQTPRYLIKTRGQQVTLSCSPISGHRSVSWYQQTPGQGLQFLFEYFSETQRNKGNFPGRFSGRQFSNSRSEMNVSTLELGDSALYLCASSLEGMNTEAFFGQGTRLTVV.

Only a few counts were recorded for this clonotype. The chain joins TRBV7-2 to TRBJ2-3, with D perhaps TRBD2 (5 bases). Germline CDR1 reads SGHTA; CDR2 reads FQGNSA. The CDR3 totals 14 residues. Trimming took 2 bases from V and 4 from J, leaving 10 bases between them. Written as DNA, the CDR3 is TGTGCCAGCAGCTTAACCGGGATCCCAGATACGCAGTATTTT. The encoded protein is CASSLTGIPDTQYF.

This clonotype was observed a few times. CDR3: CASSRRTAGPGTGELFF. In nucleotides, the CDR3 is TGCGCCAGCAGCCGAAGGACGGCCGGGCCGGGCACCGGGGAGCTGTTTTTT. The chain combines TRBV5-1 with TRBJ2-2; D remains unclear. There are 17 residues in the CDR3. V lost 4 bases, J lost 4 bases, and 20 bases lay in between. CDR1 SGHRS and CDR2 YFSETQ come from the germline V gene.

The CDR3 is CASSQGQGLAFGYTF. CDR3 nucleotides: TGTGCCAGCAGTCAAGGACAGGGTTTGGCGTTTGGCTACACCTTC. The rearrangement uses TRBV27 and TRBJ1-2; 8 bases align to TRBD1. Per germline, CDR1 MNHEY and CDR2 SMNVEV (reference sequence). The CDR3 contains 15 residues. Unmatched junction bases numbered 12, after V lost 5 bases and J lost 7 bases.

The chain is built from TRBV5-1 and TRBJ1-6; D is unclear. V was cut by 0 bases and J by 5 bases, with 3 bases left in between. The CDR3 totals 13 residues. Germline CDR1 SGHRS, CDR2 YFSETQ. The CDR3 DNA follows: TGCGCCAGCAGCTTGGATAATAATTCACCCCTCCACTTT. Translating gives CASSLDNNSPLHF.

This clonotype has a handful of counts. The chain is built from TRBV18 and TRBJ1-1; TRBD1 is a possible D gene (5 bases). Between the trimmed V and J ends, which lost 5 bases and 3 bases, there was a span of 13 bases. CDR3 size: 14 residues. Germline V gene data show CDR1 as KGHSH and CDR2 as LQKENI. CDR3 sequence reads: CASSSRDGHTEAFF. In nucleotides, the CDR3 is TGTGCCAGCTCATCCCGGGACGGTCACACTGAAGCTTTCTTT.

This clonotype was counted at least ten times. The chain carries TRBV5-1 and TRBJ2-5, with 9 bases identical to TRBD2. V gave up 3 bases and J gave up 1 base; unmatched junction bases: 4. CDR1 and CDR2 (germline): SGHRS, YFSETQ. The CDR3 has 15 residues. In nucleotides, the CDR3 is TGCGCCAGCAGCTACCTGACTAGCGGCCAAGAGACCCAGTACTTC. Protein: CASSYLTSGQETQYF.

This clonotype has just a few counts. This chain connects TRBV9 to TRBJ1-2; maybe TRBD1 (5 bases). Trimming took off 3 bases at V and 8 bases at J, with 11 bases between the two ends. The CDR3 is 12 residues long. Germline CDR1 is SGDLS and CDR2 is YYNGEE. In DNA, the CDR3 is TGTGCCAGCAGCGCCCAGGGAAACGGCTACACCTTC. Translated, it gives CASSAQGNGYTF.

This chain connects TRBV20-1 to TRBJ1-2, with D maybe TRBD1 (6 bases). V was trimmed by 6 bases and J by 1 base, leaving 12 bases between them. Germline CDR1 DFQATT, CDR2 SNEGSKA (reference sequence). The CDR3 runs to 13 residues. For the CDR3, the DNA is TGCAGTGCCACCCTACAGGGTAACTATGGCTACACCTTC. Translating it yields CSATLQGNYGYTF.

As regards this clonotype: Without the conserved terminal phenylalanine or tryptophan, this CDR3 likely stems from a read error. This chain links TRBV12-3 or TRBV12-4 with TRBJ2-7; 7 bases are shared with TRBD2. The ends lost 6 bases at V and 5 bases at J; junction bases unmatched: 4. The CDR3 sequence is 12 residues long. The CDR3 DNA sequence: TGTGCCAGCAGGGGGGAGGGGAACGAGCAGTACTCC. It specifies CASRGEGNEQYS.

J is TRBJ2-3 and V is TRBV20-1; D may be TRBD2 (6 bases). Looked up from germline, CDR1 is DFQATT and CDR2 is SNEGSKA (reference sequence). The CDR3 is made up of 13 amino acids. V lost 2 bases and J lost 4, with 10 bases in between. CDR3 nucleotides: TGCAGTGCTAGACGGGGGTGGGCAGATACGCAGTATTTT. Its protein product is CSARRGWADTQYF.

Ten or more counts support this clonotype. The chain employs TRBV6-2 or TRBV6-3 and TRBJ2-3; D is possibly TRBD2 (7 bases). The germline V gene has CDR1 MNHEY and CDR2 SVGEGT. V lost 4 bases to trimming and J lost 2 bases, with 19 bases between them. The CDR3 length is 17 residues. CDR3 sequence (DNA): TGTGCCAGCAGTTCCGATTTGGCGGGGGCCCTCACAGATACGCAGTATTTT. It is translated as CASSSDLAGALTDTQYF.

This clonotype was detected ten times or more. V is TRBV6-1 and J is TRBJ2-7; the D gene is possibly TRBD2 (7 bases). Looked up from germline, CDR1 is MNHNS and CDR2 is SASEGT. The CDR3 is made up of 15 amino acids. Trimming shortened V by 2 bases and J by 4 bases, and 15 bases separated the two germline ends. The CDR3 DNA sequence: TGTGCCAGCAGTGAAAGGGGGGGCCGGGGATACGAGCAGTACTTC. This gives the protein CASSERGGRGYEQYF.

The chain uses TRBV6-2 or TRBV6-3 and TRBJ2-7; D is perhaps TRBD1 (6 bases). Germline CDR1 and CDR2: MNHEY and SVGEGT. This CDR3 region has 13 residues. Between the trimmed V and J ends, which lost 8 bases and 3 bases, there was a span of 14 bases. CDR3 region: CASATTGNYEQYV. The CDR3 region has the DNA TGTGCCAGCGCTACCACAGGGAACTACGAGCAGTACGTC.

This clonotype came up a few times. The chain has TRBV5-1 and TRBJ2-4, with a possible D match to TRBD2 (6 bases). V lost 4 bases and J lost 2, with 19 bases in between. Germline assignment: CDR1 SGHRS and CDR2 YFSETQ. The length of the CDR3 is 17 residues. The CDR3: CASSLLTGRFTKNIQYF. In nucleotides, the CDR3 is TGCGCCAGCAGCCTCCTAACCGGGAGATTTACCAAAAACATTCAGTACTTC.

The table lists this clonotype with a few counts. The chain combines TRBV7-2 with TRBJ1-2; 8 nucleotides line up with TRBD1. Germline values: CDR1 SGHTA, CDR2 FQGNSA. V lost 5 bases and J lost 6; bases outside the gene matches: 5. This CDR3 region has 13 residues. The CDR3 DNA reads TGTGCCAGCAGCCCCCAGGGGGCACATGGCTACACCTTC. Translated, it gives CASSPQGAHGYTF.

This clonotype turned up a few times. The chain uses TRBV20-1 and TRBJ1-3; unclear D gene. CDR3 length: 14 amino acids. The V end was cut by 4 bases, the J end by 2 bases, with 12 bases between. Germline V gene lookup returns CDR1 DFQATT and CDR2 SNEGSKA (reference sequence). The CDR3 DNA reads TGCAGTGCTACCTTGTTGAGGCCTGGAAACACCATATATTTT. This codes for CSATLLRPGNTIYF.

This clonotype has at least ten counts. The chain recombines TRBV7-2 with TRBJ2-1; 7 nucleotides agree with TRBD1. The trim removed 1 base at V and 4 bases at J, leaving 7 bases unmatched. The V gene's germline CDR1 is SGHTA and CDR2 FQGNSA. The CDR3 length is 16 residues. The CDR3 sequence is CASSLGLPGQYNEQFF. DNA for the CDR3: TGTGCCAGCAGCTTAGGGCTTCCGGGACAGTACAATGAGCAGTTCTTC.

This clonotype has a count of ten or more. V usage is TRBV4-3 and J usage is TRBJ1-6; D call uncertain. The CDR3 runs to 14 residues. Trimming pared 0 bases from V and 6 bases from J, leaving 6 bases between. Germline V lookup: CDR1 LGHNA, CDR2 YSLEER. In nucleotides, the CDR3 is TGCGCCAGCAGCCAAGAAATCCGTAATTCACCCCTCCACTTT. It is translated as CASSQEIRNSPLHF.